Sequencing of this TCR beta chain was carried out in a study of blood T cells in healthy people across ages. Broader study findings: Unsorted PBMCs prevented conclusive naive versus antigen-experienced comparison.

The V end was cut by 2 bases, the J end by 8 bases, with 17 bases between. The germline CDR1 and CDR2 sequences are SGHDT and YYEEEE. The CDR3 sequence is 15 residues long. A J-beta primer mix and a sample-barcoded 5' primer were used in a second PCR of roughly 7 to 12 cycles. TCRdb fed the 5' RACE reads into MiXCR, producing one record per CDR3 protein. This table holds about a million distinct CDR3 sequences, 51% found once. On this clonotype itself: The target antigen is unknown.

This TCR derives from a woman aged 55-70 years in good health. V gene TRBV5-6 combines with J gene TRBJ2-1; D could derive from TRBD1 or TRBD2 (6 bases each). Sequenced: blood. CDR3 sequence reads: CASSFWGAATYEQFF. Written as DNA, the CDR3 is TGTGCCAGCAGCTTCTGGGGGGCAGCAACCTATGAGCAGTTCTTC.